Only one count was recorded for the clone carrying this TCR beta chain. Its antigen is as yet unknown. An end of the junction does not agree with germline; a read error may underlie this. This specimen includes other DNA sequences encoding the same CDR3. Assay used: immunoSEQ multiplex PCR; TCRdb lists only in-frame clones, some missing. The sample has 70,000 to 95,000 clones, approximately 85% seen once. The sampling schedule covered blood at baseline, cycle 4 day 1, and cycle 7 day 1. Germline V CDR1 and CDR2: GTSNPN, SVGIG (reference sequence). CDR3 length: 11 amino acids. This sample is drawn from a study of OX40 agonist ivuxolimab in advanced cancers. Across the study: Hepatocellular carcinoma, melanoma, renal cell or head and neck cancer affected the dose-escalation patients.

Study observations and caveats: CD4+ and CD8+ blood T cells expanded clonally by week 6 at 0.1 to 3.0 mg/kg. In the 0.1-3.0 mg/kg groups, partial responders showed among the lowest expansion.

V usage is TRBV30 and J usage is TRBJ1-1, with 7 bases that match TRBD1. The source of this sequence is an adult with an advanced solid tumor such as melanoma, head and neck, liver or kidney cancer. The sample here was CD4+ or CD8+ T cells sorted from blood, taken in a trial of the OX40 agonist ivuxolimab. The CDR3 DNA reads TGCGCCTGGAAGGGGACAGCCAAAGCTTTCTTT. It is translated as CAWKGTAKAFF.